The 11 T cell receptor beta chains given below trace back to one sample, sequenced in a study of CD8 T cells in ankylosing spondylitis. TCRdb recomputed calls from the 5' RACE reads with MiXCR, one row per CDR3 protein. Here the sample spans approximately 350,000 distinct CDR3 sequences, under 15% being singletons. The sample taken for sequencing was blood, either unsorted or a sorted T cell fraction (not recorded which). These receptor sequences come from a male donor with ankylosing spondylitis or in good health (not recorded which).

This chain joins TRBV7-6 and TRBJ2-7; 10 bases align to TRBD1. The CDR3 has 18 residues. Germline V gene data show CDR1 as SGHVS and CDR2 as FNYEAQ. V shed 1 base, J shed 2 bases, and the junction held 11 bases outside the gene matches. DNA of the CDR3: TGTGCCAGCAGCTTAGGATCCCCCTCCGGGACAGGGGCCTACGAGCAGTACTTC. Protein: CASSLGSPSGTGAYEQYF. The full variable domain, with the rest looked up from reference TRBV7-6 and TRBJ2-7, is GAGVSQSPRYKVTKRGQDVALRCDPISGHVSLYWYRQALGQGPEFLTYFNYEAQQDKSGLPNDRFSAERPEGSISTLTIQRTEQRDSAMYRCASSLGSPSGTGAYEQYFGPGTRLTVT.

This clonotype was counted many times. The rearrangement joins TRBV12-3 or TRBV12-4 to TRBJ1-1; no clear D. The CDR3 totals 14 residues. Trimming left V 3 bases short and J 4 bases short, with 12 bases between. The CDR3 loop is CASSFLGSGTEAFF. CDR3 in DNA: TGTGCCAGCAGTTTTCTCGGGTCGGGCACTGAAGCTTTCTTT.

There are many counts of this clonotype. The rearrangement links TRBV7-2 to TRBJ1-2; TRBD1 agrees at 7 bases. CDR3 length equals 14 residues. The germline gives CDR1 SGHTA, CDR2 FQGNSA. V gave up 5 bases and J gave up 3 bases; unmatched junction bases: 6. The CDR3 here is CASSPGTAHYGYTF. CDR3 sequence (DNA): TGTGCCAGCAGCCCTGGGACAGCTCACTATGGCTACACCTTC.

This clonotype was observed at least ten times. Here the CDR3 reads CASSLGTSNTEAFF. The DNA of the CDR3 is TGTGCCAGCAGCTTAGGGACATCAAACACTGAAGCTTTCTTT. J is TRBJ1-1 and V is TRBV11-2, with D possibly TRBD1 on 5 matching bases. Trimming removed 1 base from V and 2 bases from J, with 8 bases in between. This CDR3 has 14 residues. Germline CDR1 SGHAT, CDR2 FQNNGV.

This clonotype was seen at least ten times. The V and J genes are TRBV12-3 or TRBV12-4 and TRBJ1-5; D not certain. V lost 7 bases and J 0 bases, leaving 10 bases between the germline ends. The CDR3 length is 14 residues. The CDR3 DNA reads TGTGCCAGCAAAAGGCAGATTAGCAATCAGCCCCAGCATTTT. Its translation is CASKRQISNQPQHF.

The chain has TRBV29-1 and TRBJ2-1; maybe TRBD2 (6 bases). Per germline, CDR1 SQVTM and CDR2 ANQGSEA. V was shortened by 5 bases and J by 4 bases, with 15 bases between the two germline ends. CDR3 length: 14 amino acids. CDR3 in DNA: TGCAGCGTTAAAGTCCGGGGGACGTACAATGAGCAGTTCTTC. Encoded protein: CSVKVRGTYNEQFF.

The DNA for the CDR3 is TGTGCCAGCAGCCCCTCGGGACAGTATTCAGAGACCCAGTACTTC. Translating it yields CASSPSGQYSETQYF. V is TRBV3-1 and J is TRBJ2-5; TRBD1 matches at 7 bases. The CDR3 is 15 residues long. Per germline, CDR1 LGHDT and CDR2 YNNKEL (reference sequence). The J segment lost 4 bases and the V segment lost 4 bases, leaving 9 bases of the junction unmatched.

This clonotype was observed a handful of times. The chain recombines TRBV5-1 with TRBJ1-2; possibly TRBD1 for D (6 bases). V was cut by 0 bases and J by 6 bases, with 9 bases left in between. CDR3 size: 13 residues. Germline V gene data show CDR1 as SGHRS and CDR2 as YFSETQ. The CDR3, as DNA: TGCGCCAGCAGCTTGGCAGGGGTGGATGGCTACACCTTC. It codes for CASSLAGVDGYTF.

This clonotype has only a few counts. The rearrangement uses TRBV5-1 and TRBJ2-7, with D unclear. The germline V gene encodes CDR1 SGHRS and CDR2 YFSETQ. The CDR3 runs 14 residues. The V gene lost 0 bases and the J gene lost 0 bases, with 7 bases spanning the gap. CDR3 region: CASSLVGFSYEQYF. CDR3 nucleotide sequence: TGCGCCAGCAGCTTGGTGGGCTTCTCCTACGAGCAGTACTTC.

The CDR3 DNA sequence: TGCAGTGCTAGAACGGGACAGGGTAATTCACCCCTCCACTTT. It specifies CSARTGQGNSPLHF. The genes are TRBV20-1 and TRBJ1-6, with 9 bases matching TRBD1. This CDR3 contains 14 residues. Trimming removed 2 bases from V and 6 bases from J; junction bases left unmatched: 2. Germline V gene sequence: CDR1 DFQATT, CDR2 SNEGSKA (reference sequence).

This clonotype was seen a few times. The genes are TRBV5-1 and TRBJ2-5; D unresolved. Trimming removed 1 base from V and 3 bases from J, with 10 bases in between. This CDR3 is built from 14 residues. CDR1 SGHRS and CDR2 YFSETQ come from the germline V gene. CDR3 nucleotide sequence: TGCGCCAGCAGCTTGACCGGTAACGAAGAGACCCAGTACTTC. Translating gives CASSLTGNEETQYF.